This TCR beta chain was sequenced for a study of cytomegalovirus exposure and HLA in healthy donors. Study information: In a previous analysis, some 120 million unique TCR beta sequences were found from roughly 180 million T cells.

Trimming removed 7 bases from V and 5 bases from J; junction bases left unmatched: 8. CDR3 size: 13 residues. Germline CDR1 reads SGHAT; CDR2 reads FQNNGV. PCR employed 60 Vbeta and 13 Jbeta primers. Produced via immunoSEQ multiplex PCR; TCRdb's table is partial and in-frame only. This sample's table reports fewer than 60,000 clones. The sample was PBMCs. V gene TRBV11-2 combines with J gene TRBJ2-7; 7 bases match TRBD1. This sequence originates from a woman aged 40 to 49 in good health and CMV-seronegative. The CDR3 DNA reads as TGTGCCAGCACCAGACAGGGTCGGAACGAGCAGTACTTC. Amino acid sequence: CASTRQGRNEQYF.